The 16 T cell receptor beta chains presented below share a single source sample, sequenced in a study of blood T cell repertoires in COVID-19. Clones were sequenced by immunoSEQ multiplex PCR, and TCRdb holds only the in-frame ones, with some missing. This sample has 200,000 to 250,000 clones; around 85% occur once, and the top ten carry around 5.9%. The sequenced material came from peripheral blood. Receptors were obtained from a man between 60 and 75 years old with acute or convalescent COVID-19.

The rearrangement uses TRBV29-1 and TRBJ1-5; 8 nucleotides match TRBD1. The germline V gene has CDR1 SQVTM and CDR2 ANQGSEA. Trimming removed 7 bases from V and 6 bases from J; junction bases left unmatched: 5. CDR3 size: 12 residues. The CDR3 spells CSAGQGSQPQHF. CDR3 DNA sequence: TGCAGCGCCGGACAGGGTAGTCAGCCCCAGCATTTT.

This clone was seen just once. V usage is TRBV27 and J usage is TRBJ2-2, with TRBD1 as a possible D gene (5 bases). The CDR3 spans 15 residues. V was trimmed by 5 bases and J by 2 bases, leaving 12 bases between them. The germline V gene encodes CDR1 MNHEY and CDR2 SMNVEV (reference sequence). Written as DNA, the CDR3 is TGTGCCAGCAGTAGGGGAAGATCTAACACCGGGGAGCTGTTTTTT. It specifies CASSRGRSNTGELFF.

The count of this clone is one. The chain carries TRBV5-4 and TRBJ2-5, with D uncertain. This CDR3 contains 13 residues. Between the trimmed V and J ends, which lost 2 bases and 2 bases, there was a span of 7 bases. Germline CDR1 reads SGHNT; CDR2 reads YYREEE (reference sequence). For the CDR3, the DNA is TGTGCCAGCAGCTTCTCCCTACAAGAGACCCAGTACTTC. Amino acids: CASSFSLQETQYF.

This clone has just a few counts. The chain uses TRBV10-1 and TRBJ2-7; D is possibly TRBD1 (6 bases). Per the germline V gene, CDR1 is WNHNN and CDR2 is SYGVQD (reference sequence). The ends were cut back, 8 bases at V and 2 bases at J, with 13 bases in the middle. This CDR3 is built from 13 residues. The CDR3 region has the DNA TGCGCCAGCCTCCGGGACACAACCTACGAGCAGTACTTC. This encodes CASLRDTTYEQYF.

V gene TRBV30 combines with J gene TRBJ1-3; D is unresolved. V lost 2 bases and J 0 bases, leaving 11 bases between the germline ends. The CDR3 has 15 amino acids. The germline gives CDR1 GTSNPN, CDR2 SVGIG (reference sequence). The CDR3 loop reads CAWSSALSSGNTIYF. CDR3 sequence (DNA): TGTGCCTGGAGTAGTGCCCTAAGCTCTGGAAACACCATATATTTT.

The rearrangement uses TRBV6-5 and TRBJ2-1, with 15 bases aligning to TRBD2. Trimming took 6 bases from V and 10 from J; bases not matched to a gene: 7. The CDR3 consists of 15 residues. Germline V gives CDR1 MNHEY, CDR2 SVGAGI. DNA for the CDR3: TGTGCCAGCAGCCCCGGACTAGCGGGAGGGAAGGAGCAGTTCTTC. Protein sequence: CASSPGLAGGKEQFF.

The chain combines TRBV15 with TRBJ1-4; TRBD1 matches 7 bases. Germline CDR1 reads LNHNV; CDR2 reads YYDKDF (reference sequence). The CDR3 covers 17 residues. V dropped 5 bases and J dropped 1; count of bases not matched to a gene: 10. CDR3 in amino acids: CATSGRQGGQTNEKLFF. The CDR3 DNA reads TGTGCCACCAGCGGACGACAGGGCGGGCAAACTAATGAAAAACTGTTTTTT.

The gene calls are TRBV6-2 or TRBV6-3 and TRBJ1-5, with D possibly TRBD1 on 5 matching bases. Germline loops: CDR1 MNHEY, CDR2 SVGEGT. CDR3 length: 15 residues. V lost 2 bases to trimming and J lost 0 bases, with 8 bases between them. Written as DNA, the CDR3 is TGTGCCAGCAGTTACGGGGCAGTTAGCAATCAGCCCCAGCATTTT. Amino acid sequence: CASSYGAVSNQPQHF.

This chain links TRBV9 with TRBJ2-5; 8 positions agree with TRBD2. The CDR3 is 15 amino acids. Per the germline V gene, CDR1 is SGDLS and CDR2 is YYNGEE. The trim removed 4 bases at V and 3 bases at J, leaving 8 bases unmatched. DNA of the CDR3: TGTGCCAGCAGCCCGAGCGGGAGAGGAGAAGAGACCCAGTACTTC. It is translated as CASSPSGRGEETQYF.

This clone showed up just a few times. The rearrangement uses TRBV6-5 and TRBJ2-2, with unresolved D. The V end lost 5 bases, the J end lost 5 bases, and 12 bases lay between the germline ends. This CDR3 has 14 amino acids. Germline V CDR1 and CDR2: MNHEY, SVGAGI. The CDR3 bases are TGTGCCAGCAGTAAGAGAATTCGGACCGGGGAGCTGTTTTTT. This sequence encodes CASSKRIRTGELFF.

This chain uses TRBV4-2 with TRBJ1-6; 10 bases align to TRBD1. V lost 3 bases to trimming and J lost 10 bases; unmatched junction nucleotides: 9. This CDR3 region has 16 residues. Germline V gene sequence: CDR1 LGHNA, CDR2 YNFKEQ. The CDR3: CASSHPLDRGQSPLHF. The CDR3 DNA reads TGTGCCAGCAGCCATCCCCTAGACAGGGGGCAATCACCCCTCCACTTT.

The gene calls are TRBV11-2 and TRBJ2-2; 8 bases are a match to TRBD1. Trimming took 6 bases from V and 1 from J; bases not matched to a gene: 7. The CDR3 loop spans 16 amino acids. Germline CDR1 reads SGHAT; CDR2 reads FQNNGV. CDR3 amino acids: CASRSPGQGNTGELFF. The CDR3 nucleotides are TGTGCCAGCAGATCCCCCGGACAGGGGAACACCGGGGAGCTGTTTTTT.

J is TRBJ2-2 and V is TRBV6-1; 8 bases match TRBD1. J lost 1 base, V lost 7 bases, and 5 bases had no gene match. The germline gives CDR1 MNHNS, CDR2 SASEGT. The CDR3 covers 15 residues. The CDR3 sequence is CASNTGTGNTGELFF. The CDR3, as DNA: TGTGCCAGCAACACCGGGACAGGGAACACCGGGGAGCTGTTTTTT.

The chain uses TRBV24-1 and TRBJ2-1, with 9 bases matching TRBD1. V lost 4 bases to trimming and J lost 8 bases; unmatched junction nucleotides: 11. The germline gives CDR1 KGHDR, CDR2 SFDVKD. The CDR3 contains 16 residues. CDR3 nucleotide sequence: TGTGCCACCAGTGACGCGGGACAGGGTAATTGGGATGAGCAGTTCTTC. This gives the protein CATSDAGQGNWDEQFF.

Here the CDR3 DNA reads TGTGCCAGCAGTCCCCCCAGGGTTGAATGGAACACTGAAGCTTTCTTT. Translating gives CASSPPRVEWNTEAFF. The rearrangement joins TRBV6-4 to TRBJ1-1, with D maybe TRBD1 (5 bases). The CDR3 contains 16 residues. Trimming took off 5 bases at V and 1 base at J, with 17 bases between the two ends. Germline V gives CDR1 MRHNA, CDR2 SNTAGT.

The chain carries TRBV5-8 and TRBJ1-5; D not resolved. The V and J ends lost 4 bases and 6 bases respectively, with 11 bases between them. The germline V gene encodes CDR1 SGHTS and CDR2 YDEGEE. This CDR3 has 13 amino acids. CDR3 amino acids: CASSPGFIQPQHF. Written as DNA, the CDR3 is TGTGCCAGCAGCCCGGGTTTCATTCAGCCCCAGCATTTT. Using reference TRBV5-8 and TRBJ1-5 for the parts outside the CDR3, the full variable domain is EAGVTQSPTHLIKTRGQQATLRCSPISGHTSVYWYQQALGLGLQFLLWYDEGEERNRGNFPPRFSGRQFPNYSSELNVNALELEDSALYLCASSPGFIQPQHFGDGTRLSIL.